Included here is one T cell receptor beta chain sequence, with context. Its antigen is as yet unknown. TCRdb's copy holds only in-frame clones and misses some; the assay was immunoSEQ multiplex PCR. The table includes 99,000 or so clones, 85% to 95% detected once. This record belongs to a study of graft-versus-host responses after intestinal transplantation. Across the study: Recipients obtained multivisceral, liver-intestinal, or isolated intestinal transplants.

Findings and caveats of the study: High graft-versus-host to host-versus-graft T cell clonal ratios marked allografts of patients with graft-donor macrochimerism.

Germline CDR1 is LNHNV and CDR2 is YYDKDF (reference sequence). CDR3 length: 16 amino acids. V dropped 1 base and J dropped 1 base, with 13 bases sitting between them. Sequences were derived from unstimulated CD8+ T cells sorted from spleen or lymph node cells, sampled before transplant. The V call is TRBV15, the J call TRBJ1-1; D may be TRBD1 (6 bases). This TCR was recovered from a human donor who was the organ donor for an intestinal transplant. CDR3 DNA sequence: TGTGCCACCAGCAGAGTAGGGAACAGGGCGAACACTGAAGCTTTCTTT. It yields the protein CATSRVGNRANTEAFF.